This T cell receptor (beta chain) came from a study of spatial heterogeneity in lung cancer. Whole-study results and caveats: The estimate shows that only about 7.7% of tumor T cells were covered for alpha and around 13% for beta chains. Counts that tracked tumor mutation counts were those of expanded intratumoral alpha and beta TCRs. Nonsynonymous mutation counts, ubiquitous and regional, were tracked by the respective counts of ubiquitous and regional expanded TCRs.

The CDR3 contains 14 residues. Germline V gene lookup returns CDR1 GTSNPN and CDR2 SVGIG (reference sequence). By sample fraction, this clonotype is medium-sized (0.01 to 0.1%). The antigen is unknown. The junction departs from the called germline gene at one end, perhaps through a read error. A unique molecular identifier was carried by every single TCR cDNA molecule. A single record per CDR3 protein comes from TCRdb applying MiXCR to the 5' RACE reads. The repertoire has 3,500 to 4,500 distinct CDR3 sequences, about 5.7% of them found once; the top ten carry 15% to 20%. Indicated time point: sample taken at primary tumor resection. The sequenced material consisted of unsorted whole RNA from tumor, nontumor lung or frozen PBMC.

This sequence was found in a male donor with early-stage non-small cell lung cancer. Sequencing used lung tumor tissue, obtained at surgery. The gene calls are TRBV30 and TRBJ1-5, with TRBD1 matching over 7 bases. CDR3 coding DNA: TGTGCCTGGAGTGTGACTGACAGGGATCACCCCCAGCATTTT. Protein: CAWSVTDRDHPQHF.